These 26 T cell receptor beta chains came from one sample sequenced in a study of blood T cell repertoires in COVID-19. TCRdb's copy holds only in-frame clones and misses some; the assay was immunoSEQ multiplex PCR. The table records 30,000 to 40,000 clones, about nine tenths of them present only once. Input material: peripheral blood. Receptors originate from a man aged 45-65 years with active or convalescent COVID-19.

CDR3 in DNA: TGTGCCAGCAGCAGGGACAGGGGATACGAGCAGTACTTC. Translated, it gives CASSRDRGYEQYF. The chain has TRBV6-5 and TRBJ2-7, with 10 bases lining up with TRBD1. J gave up 4 bases and V 6 bases, and 3 bases lay outside the gene matches. Looked up from germline, CDR1 is MNHEY and CDR2 is SVGAGI. The CDR3 sequence is 13 residues long.

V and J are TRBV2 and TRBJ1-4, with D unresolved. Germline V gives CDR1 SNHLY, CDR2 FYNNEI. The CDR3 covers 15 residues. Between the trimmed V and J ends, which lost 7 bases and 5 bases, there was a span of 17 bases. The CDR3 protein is CASTQMTGGNEKLFF. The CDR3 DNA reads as TGTGCCAGCACTCAGATGACGGGCGGGAATGAAAAACTGTTTTTT. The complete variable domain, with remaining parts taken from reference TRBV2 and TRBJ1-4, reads EPEVTQTPSHQVTQMGQEVILRCVPISNHLYFYWYRQILGQKVEFLVSFYNNEISEKSEIFDDQFSVERPDGSNFTLKIRSTKLEDSAMYFCASTQMTGGNEKLFFGSGTQLSVL.

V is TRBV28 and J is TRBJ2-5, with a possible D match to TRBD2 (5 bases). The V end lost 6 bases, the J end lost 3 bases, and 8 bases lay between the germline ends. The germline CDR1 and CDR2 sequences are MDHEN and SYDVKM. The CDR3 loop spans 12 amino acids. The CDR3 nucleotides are TGTGCCAGCAGCCGGGAAGAAGAGACCCAGTACTTC. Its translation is CASSREEETQYF. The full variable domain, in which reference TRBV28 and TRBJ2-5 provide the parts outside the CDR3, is DVKVTQSSRYLVKRTGEKVFLECVQDMDHENMFWYRQDPGLGLRLIYFSYDVKMKEKGDIPEGYSVSREKKERFSLILESASTNQTSMYLCASSREEETQYFGPGTRLLVL.

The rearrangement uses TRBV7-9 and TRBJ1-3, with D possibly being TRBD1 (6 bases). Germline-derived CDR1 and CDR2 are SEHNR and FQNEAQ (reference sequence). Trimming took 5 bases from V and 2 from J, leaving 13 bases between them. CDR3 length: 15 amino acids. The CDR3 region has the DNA TGTGCCAGCAGCCTCTGGGAGGGGGCTGGAAACACCATATATTTT. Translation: CASSLWEGAGNTIYF. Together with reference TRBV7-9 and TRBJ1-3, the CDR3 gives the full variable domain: DTGVSQNPRHKITKRGQNVTFRCDPISEHNRLYWYRQTLGQGPEFLTYFQNEAQLEKSRLLSDRFSAERPKGSFSTLEIQRTEQGDSAMYLCASSLWEGAGNTIYFGEGSWLTVV.

CDR3 sequence: CASSLRVLSYNEQFF. CDR3 in DNA: TGTGCCAGCAGCTTACGGGTCCTCTCCTACAATGAGCAGTTCTTC. This chain joins TRBV7-2 and TRBJ2-1; D is uncertain. The CDR3 covers 15 residues. V lost 2 bases, J lost 0 bases, and 8 bases lay in between. The V gene's germline CDR1 is SGHTA and CDR2 FQGNSA. Filled out from reference TRBV7-2 and TRBJ2-1, the complete variable domain reads GAGVSQSPSNKVTEKGKDVELRCDPISGHTALYWYRQSLGQGLEFLIYFQGNSAPDKSGLPSDRFSAERTGGSVSTLTIQRTQQEDSAVYLCASSLRVLSYNEQFFGPGTRLTVL.

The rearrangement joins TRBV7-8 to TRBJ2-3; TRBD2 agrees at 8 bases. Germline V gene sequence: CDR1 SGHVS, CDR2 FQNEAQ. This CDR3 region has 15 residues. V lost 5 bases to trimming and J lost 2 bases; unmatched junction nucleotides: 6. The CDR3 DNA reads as TGTGCCAGCAGCCCTTGGCGGGGGGCCACAGATACGCAGTATTTT. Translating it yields CASSPWRGATDTQYF.

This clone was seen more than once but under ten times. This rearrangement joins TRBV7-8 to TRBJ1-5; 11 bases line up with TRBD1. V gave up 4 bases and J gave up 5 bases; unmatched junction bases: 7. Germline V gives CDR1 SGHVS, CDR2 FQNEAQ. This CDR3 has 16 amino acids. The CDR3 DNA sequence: TGTGCCAGCAGCTCACGGTGGACAGGGGGCGATCAGCCCCAGCATTTT. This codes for CASSSRWTGGDQPQHF.

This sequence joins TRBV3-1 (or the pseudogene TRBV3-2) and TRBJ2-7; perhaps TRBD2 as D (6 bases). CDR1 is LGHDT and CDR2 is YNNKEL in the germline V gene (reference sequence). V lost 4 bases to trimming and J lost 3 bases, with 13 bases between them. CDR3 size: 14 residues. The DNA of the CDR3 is TGTGCCAGCAGCCGGGACGGGGGATACTACGAGCAGTACTTC. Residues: CASSRDGGYYEQYF.

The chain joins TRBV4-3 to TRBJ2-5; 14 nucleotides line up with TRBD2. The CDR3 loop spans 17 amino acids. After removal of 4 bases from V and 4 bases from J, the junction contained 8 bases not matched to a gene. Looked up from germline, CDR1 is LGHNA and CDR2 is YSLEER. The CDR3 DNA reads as TGCGCCAGCAGCCGACGACTAGCGGGAGGGCCGGGAGAGACCCAGTACTTC. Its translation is CASSRRLAGGPGETQYF.

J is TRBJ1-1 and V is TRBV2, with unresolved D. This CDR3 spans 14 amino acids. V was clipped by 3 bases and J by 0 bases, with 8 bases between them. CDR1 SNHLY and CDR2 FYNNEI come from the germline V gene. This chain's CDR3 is CASSEGLLNTEAFF. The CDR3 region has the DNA TGTGCCAGCAGTGAGGGCCTATTGAACACTGAAGCTTTCTTT.

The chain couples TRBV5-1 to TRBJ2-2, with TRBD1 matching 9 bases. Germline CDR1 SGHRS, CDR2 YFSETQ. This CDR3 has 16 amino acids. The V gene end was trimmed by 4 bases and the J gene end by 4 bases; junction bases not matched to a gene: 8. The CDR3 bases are TGCGCCAGCAGCATCCGGACAGGGGCAGGCACCGGGGAGCTGTTTTTT. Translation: CASSIRTGAGTGELFF.

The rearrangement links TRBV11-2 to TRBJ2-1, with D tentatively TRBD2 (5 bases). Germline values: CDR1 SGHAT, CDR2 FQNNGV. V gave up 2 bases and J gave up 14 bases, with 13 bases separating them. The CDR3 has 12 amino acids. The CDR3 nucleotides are TGTGCCAGCAGCTTAACTCCTAGCCGGGAGTTCTTC. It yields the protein CASSLTPSREFF. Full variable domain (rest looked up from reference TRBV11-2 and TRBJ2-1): EAGVAQSPRYKIIEKRQSVAFWCNPISGHATLYWYQQILGQGPKLLIQFQNNGVVDDSQLPKDRFSAERLKGVDSTLKIQPAKLEDSAVYLCASSLTPSREFFGPGTRLTVL.

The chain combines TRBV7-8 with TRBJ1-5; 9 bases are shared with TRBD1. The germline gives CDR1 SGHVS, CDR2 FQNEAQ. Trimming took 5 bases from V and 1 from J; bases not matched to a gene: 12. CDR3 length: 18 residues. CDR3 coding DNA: TGTGCCAGCAGCGCGGGACAGGGCCTGGCTGAGAGCAATCAGCCCCAGCATTTT. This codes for CASSAGQGLAESNQPQHF.

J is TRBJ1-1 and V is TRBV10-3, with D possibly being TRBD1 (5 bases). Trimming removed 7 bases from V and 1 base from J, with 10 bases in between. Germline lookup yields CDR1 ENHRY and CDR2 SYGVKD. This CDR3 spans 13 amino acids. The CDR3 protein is CAIKGVGNTEAFF. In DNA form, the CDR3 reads TGTGCCATCAAAGGGGTAGGGAACACTGAAGCTTTCTTT.

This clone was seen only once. In nucleotides, the CDR3 is TGTGCCGGGACCCCGGGACAGGGGGTTCCCATATATTTT. Translating it yields CAGTPGQGVPIYF. The rearrangement joins TRBV2 to TRBJ1-3, with 11 nucleotides matching TRBD1. V was pared by 11 bases and J by 11 bases, with 11 bases of the junction left unmatched. Germline assignment: CDR1 SNHLY and CDR2 FYNNEI. The CDR3 runs to 13 residues.

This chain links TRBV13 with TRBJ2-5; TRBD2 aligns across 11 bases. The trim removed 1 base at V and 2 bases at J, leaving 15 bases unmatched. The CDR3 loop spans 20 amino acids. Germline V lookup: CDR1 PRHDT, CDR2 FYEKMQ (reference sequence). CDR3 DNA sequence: TGTGCCAGCAGCTTAGTAGGCGGATTTACTAGCGGGAGAGCACAAGAGACCCAGTACTTC. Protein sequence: CASSLVGGFTSGRAQETQYF.

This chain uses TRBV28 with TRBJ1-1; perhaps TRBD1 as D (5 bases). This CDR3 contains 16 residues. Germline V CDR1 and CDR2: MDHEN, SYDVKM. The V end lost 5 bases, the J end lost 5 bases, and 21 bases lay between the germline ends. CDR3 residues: CASSAALFDGGTEAFF. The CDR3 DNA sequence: TGTGCCAGCAGTGCAGCCCTCTTCGACGGGGGGACTGAAGCTTTCTTT.

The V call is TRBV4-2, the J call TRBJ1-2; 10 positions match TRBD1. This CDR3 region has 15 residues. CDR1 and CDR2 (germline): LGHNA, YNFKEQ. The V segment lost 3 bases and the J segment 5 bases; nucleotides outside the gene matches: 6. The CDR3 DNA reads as TGTGCCAGCAGCCATGAGGGGACAGGGGAGTATGGCTACACCTTC. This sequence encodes CASSHEGTGEYGYTF.

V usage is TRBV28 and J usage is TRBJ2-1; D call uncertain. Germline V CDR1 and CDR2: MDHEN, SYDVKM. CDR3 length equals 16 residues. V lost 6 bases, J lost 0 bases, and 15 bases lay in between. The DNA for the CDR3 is TGTGCCAGCAGCCAACCCGCCAGTCCCTCCTACAATGAGCAGTTCTTC. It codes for CASSQPASPSYNEQFF.

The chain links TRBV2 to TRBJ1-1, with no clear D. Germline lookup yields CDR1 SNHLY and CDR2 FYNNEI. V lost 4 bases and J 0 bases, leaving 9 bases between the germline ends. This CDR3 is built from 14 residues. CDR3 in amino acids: CASSVRVVNTEAFF. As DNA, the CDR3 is TGTGCCAGCAGTGTACGGGTGGTGAACACTGAAGCTTTCTTT.

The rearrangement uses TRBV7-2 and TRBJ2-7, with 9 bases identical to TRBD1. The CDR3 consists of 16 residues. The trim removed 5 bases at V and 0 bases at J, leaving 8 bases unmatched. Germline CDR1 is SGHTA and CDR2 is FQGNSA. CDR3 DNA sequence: TGTGCCAGCAGCAGATTAACAGGGGGCAGCTCCTACGAGCAGTACTTC. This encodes CASSRLTGGSSYEQYF.

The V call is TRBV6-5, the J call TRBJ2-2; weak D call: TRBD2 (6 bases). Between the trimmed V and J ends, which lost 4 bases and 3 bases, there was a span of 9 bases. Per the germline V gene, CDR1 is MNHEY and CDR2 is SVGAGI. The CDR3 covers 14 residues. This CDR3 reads CASSFREDTGELFF. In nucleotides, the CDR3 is TGTGCCAGCAGTTTCAGGGAGGACACCGGGGAGCTGTTTTTT.

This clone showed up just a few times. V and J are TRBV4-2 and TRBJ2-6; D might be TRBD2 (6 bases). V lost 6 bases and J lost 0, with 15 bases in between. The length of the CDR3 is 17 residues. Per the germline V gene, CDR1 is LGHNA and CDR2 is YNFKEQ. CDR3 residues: CASRPLLARSGANVLTF. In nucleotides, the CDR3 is TGTGCCAGCAGGCCCCTCCTAGCGCGCTCTGGGGCCAACGTCCTGACTTTC.

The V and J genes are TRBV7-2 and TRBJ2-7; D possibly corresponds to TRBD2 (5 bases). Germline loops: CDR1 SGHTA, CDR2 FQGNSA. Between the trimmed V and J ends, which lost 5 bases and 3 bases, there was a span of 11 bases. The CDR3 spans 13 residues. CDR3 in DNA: TGTGCCAGCAGCCCAAGGACTGACTACGAGCAGTACTTC. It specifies CASSPRTDYEQYF.

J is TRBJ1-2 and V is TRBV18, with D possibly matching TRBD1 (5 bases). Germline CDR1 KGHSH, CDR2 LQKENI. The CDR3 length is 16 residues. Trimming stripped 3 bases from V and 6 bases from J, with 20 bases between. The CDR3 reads CASSPVQGGELNGYTF. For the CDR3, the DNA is TGTGCCAGCTCACCGGTTCAGGGAGGGGAGCTCAATGGCTACACCTTC.

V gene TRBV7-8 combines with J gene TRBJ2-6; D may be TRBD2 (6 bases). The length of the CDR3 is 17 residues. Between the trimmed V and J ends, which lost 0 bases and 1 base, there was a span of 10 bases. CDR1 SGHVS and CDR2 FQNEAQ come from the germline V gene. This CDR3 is CASSLAALASGANVLTF. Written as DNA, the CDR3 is TGTGCCAGCAGCTTAGCCGCGCTAGCGTCTGGGGCCAACGTCCTGACTTTC.